This T cell receptor beta chain emerged from a study of cytotoxic CD8 clonotypes in ibrutinib-treated CLL. Study conclusions and caveats: Rare overall, public clonotypes shrank or held steady under therapy.

With respect to this clone: Its antigen is not known.

Germline V gene lookup returns CDR1 ENHRY and CDR2 SYGVKD. The CDR3 contains 12 residues. V was pared by 9 bases and J by 8 bases, with 15 bases between. Clones were read by immunoSEQ multiplex PCR, and TCRdb kept only the in-frame ones, dropping some. The sample yields some 300,000 clones, approximately 80% seen once. The sequence was collected from a human donor with chronic lymphocytic leukemia. The J gene is TRBJ2-3, the V gene TRBV10-3; tentative D call: TRBD2 (6 bases). The specimen was PBMCs, collected before ibrutinib treatment. CDR3 sequence: CAMGRGVGTQYF. The CDR3 DNA reads TGTGCCATGGGGCGGGGAGTTGGTACGCAGTATTTT.